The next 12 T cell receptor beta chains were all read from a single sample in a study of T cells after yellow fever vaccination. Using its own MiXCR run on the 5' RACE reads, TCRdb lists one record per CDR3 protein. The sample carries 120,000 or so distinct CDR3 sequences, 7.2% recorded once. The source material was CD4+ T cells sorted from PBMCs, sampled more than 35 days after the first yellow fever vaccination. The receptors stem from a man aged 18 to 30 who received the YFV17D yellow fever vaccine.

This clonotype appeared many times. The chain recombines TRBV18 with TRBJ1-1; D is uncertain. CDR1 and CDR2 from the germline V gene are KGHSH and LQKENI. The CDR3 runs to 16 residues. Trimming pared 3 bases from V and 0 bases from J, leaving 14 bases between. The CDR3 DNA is TGTGCCAGCTCACCGGCCGCCGGAATTATGAACACTGAAGCTTTCTTT. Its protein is CASSPAAGIMNTEAFF.

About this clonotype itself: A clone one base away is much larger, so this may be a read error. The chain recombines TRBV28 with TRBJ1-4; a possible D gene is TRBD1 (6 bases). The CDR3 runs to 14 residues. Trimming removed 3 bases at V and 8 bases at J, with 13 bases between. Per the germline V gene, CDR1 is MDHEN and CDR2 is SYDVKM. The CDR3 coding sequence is TGTGCCAGCAGTTTGGGGGCCTACAGGGAAAAACTGTTTTTT. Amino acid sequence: CASSLGAYREKLFF.

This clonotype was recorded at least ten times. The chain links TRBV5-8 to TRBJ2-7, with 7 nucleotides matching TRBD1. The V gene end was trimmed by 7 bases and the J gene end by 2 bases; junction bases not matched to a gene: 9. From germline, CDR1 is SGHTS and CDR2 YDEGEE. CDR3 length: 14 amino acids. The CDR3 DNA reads TGTGCCAGCGCCCATCCACAGGGGACCTACGAGCAGTACTTC. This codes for CASAHPQGTYEQYF. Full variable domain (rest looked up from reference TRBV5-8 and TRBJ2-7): EAGVTQSPTHLIKTRGQQATLRCSPISGHTSVYWYQQALGLGLQFLLWYDEGEERNRGNFPPRFSGRQFPNYSSELNVNALELEDSALYLCASAHPQGTYEQYFGPGTRLTVT.

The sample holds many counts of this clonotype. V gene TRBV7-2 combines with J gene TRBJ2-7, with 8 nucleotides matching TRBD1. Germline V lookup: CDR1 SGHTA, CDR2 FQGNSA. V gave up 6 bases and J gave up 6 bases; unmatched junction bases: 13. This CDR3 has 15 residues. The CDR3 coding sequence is TGTGCCAGCAGGCTAACCGGGACAGGCTCTAGCGAGCAGTACTTC. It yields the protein CASRLTGTGSSEQYF.

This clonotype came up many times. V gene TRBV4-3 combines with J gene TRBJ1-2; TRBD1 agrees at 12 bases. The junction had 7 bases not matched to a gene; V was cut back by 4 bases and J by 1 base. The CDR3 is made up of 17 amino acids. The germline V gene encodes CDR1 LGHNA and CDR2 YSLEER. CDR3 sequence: CASSRSGTGGFNYGYTF. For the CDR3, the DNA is TGCGCCAGCAGCCGGAGCGGGACAGGGGGCTTTAACTATGGCTACACCTTC.

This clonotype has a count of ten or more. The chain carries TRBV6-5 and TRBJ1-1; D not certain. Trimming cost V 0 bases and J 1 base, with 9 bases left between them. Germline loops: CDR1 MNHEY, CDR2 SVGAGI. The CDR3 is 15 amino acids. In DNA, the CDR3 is TGTGCCAGCAGTTACTCGCGCCAGCCGAACACTGAAGCTTTCTTT. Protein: CASSYSRQPNTEAFF.

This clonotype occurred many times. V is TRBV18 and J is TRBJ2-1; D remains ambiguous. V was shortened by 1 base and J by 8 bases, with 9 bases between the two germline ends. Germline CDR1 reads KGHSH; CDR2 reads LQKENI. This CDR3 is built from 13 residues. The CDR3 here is CASSPLGADEQFF. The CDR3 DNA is TGTGCCAGCTCACCACTAGGTGCAGATGAGCAGTTCTTC.

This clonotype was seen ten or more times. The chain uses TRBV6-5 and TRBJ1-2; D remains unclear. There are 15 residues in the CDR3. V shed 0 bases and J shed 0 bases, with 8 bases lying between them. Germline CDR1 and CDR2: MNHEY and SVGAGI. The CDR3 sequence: CASSYSTEANYGYTF. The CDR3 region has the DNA TGTGCCAGCAGTTACTCGACGGAGGCTAACTATGGCTACACCTTC.

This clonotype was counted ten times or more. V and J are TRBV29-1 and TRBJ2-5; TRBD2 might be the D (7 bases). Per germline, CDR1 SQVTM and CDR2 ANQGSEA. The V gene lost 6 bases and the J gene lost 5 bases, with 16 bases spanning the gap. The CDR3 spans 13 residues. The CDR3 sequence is CSVGNGGQETQYF. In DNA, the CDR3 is TGCAGCGTAGGGAACGGGGGGCAGGAGACCCAGTACTTC. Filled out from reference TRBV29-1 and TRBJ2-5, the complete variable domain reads SAVISQKPSRDICQRGTSLTIQCQVDSQVTMMFWYRQQPGQSLTLIATANQGSEATYESGFVIDKFPISRPNLTFSTLTVSNMSPEDSSIYLCSVGNGGQETQYFGPGTRLLVL.

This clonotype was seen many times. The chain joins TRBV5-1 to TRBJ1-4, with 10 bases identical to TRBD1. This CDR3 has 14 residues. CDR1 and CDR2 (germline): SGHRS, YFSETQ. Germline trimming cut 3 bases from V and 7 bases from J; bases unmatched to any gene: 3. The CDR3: CASSYGTGVEKLFF. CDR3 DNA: TGCGCCAGCAGCTATGGGACAGGGGTTGAAAAACTGTTTTTT.

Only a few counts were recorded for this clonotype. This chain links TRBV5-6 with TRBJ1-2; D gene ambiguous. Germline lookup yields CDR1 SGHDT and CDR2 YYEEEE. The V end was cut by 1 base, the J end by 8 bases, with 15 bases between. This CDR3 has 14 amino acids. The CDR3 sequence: CASSLILHGLGYTF. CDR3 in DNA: TGTGCCAGCAGCTTGATTCTGCATGGTCTCGGCTACACCTTC.

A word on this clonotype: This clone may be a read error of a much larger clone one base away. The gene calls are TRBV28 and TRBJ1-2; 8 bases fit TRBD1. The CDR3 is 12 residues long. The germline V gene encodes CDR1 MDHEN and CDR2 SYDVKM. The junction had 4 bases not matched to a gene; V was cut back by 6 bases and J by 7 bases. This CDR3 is CASRLQGGGYTF. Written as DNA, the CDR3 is TGTGCCAGCAGGTTACAGGGGGGTGGCTACACCTTC.